This T cell receptor (beta chain) was observed in a study of T cell responses to AZD1222 COVID-19 vaccine. Losses at the gene ends were 0 bases for V and 3 bases for J; bases not matched to a gene: 8. This CDR3 comprises 17 residues. Germline CDR1 SGHVS, CDR2 FNYEAQ. The method was immunoSEQ multiplex PCR; TCRdb's version includes in-frame clones alone and lacks a portion of them. The repertoire holds about 73,000 clones, with about nine tenths as singletons. This clone was recorded once. Researchers grouped second doses given at about 4 or about 12 weeks into one pool. The sequenced sample was peripheral blood, obtained 28 days after the second AZD1222 dose. The chain joins TRBV7-6 to TRBJ2-7, with TRBD1 matching over 10 bases. The receptor was derived from an adult who received the AZD1222 COVID-19 vaccine. The CDR3, as DNA: TGTGCCAGCAGCTTAGCGGGCGTGGGGACAGGGGACTACGAGCAGTACTTC. It specifies CASSLAGVGTGDYEQYF.